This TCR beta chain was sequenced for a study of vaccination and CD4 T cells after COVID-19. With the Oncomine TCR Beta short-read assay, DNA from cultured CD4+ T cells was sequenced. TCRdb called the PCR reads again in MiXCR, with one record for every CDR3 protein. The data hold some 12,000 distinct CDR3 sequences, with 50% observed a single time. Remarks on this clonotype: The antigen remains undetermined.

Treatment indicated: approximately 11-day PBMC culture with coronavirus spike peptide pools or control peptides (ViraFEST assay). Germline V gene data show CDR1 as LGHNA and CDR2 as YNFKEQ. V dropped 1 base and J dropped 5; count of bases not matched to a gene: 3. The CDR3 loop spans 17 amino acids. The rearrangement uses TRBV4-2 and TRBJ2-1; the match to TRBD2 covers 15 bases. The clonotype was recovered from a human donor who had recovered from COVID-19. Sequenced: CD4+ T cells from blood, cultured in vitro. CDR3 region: CASSQGTSGRAHNEQFF. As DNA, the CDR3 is TGTGCCAGCAGCCAAGGGACTAGCGGGAGGGCCCACAATGAGCAGTTCTTC.